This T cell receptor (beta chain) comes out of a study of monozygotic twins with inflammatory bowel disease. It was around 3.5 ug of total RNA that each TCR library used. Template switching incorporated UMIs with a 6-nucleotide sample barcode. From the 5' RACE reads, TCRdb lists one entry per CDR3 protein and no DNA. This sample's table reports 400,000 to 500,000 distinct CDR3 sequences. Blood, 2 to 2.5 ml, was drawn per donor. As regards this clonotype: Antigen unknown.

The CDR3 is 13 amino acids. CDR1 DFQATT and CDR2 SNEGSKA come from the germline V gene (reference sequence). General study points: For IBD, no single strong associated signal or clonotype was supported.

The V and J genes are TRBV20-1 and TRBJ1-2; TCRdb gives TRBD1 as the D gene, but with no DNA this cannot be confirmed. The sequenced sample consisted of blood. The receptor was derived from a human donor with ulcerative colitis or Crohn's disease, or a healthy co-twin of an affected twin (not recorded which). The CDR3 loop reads CSASWGGSYGYTF.